These 15 T cell receptor beta chains came from one sample sequenced in a study of beta chain features in type 1 diabetes. Every isolated RNA sample was fully reverse transcribed, so sequencing captured expressed TCRB transcripts. Sequencing was performed with immunoSEQ multiplex PCR; in TCRdb, only in-frame clones are kept and a portion is missing. The sample carries about 150,000 clones, 8.5% to 12% recorded once. The sample comprised naive CD4+ T cells from blood. The receptors were gathered from a man younger than 35 in good health.

This clone has only a few counts. The rearrangement links TRBV7-9 to TRBJ2-1; D remains unclear. Trimming removed 5 bases at V and 7 bases at J, with 15 bases between. This CDR3 is built from 14 residues. The germline V gene has CDR1 SEHNR and CDR2 FQNEAQ (reference sequence). The chain's CDR3 is CASSQKTLVNEQFF. CDR3 bases: TGTGCCAGCAGCCAGAAGACCCTAGTGAATGAGCAGTTCTTC.

On this clone itself: Other nucleotide sequences in the sample specify the same CDR3. This chain connects TRBV18 to TRBJ2-6; D gene ambiguous. CDR3 size: 15 residues. The V end lost 0 bases, the J end lost 4 bases, and 7 bases lay between the germline ends. Germline-derived CDR1 and CDR2 are KGHSH and LQKENI. CDR3 loop: CASSPPSSGANVLTF. CDR3 coding DNA: TGTGCCAGCTCACCACCATCCTCCGGGGCCAACGTCCTGACTTTC.

There are many counts of this clone. The J gene is TRBJ2-6, the V gene TRBV19, with D possibly being TRBD1 (5 bases). The length of the CDR3 is 14 residues. Germline CDR1 LNHDA, CDR2 SQIVND (reference sequence). V lost 6 bases and J 4 bases, leaving 10 bases between the germline ends. CDR3 nucleotides: TGTGCCAGTAGGCAGGGATCCGGGGCCAACGTCCTGACTTTC. Residues: CASRQGSGANVLTF.

This clone was picked up many times. The rearrangement uses TRBV7-2 and TRBJ2-7, with TRBD1 as a possible D gene (6 bases). V was shortened by 5 bases and J by 6 bases, with 11 bases between the two germline ends. Germline V gives CDR1 SGHTA, CDR2 FQGNSA. This CDR3 region has 12 residues. Here the CDR3 DNA reads TGTGCCAGCAGCGAACAGGGAATCGAGCAGTACTTC. Amino acids: CASSEQGIEQYF.

The rearrangement links TRBV6-4 to TRBJ1-1; D remains ambiguous. V was pared by 6 bases and J by 4 bases, with 12 bases between. The CDR3 totals 13 residues. In germline, CDR1 is MRHNA, CDR2 SNTAGT. The CDR3 DNA reads TGTGCCAGCAGCACTGAACTGTCCACTGAAGCTTTCTTT. Translating gives CASSTELSTEAFF.

This clone has more than one count but fewer than ten. The junction and the germline gene differ at one end; a read error may be behind it. This chain joins TRBV7-2 and TRBJ1-1; D is unclear. The CDR3 is made up of 14 amino acids. Germline assignment: CDR1 SGHTA and CDR2 FQGNSA. CDR3 bases: TGTGCCAGCACCTTAGTTTCGGGGAACACTGAAGCTTTCTTT. This encodes CASTLVSGNTEAFF.

The rearrangement joins TRBV9 to TRBJ2-1; possibly TRBD2 for D (6 bases). The length of the CDR3 is 15 residues. Germline CDR1 reads SGDLS; CDR2 reads YYNGEE. Trimming pared 3 bases from V and 12 bases from J, leaving 22 bases between. Here the CDR3 DNA reads TGTGCCAGCAGCGATACTCCGTACGGGACTTTGGGGCAGTTCTTC. This translates into CASSDTPYGTLGQFF.

This CDR3 is CASSAPGTVYSGANVLTF. For the CDR3, the DNA is TGCGCCAGCAGCGCGCCCGGGACAGTCTACTCTGGGGCCAACGTCCTGACTTTC. This chain joins TRBV5-1 and TRBJ2-6; 7 bases are shared with TRBD1. This CDR3 region has 18 residues. Germline CDR1 SGHRS, CDR2 YFSETQ. V was pared by 4 bases and J by 0 bases, with 10 bases of the junction left unmatched. Looking up the rest from reference TRBV5-1 and TRBJ2-6 gives the full variable domain: KAGVTQTPRYLIKTRGQQVTLSCSPISGHRSVSWYQQTPGQGLQFLFEYFSETQRNKGNFPGRFSGRQFSNSRSEMNVSTLELGDSALYLCASSAPGTVYSGANVLTFGAGSRLTVL.

The CDR3 nucleotides read TGTGCCAGCAGGGTACTCCTCTATGGCTACACCTTC. This encodes CASRVLLYGYTF. The chain is built from TRBV6-4 and TRBJ1-2; no definite D call. Trimming removed 6 bases from V and 4 bases from J, with 9 bases in between. The CDR3 has 12 residues. Germline CDR1 MRHNA, CDR2 SNTAGT.

This chain joins TRBV6-5 and TRBJ2-2, with D hard to call. Germline CDR1 and CDR2: MNHEY and SVGAGI. V lost 5 bases to trimming and J lost 0 bases, with 7 bases between them. The length of the CDR3 is 14 residues. The CDR3 DNA reads TGTGCCAGCAGTAGGAGTACGAACACCGGGGAGCTGTTTTTT. Translation gives CASSRSTNTGELFF.

This clone was seen a handful of times. The chain has TRBV4-2 and TRBJ1-2, with D unclear. Trimming left V 0 bases short and J 2 bases short, with 4 bases between. The CDR3 length is 13 residues. Germline V lookup: CDR1 LGHNA, CDR2 YNFKEQ. CDR3 nucleotides: TGTGCCAGCAGCCAAGATAGAAACTATGGCTACACCTTC. It translates to CASSQDRNYGYTF.

J is TRBJ1-6 and V is TRBV6-5, with TRBD1 matching over 9 bases. The CDR3 consists of 14 residues. Germline V gene lookup returns CDR1 MNHEY and CDR2 SVGAGI. Trimming at V came to 7 bases and at J to 7 bases, leaving 5 bases not matched to a gene. The CDR3 nucleotides are TGTGCCAGCACCCAGGACAGGGGCAATTCACCCCTCCACTTT. Translating gives CASTQDRGNSPLHF.

The chain is built from TRBV10-3 and TRBJ1-1; D possibly corresponds to TRBD1 (6 bases). The ends were cut back, 6 bases at V and 0 bases at J, with 11 bases in the middle. The germline V gene encodes CDR1 ENHRY and CDR2 SYGVKD. The CDR3 covers 14 residues. The CDR3 coding sequence is TGTGCCATCAGGGTAGGGGGTCTGAACACTGAAGCTTTCTTT. Translating gives CAIRVGGLNTEAFF.

The chain links TRBV4-1 to TRBJ1-4; TRBD1 aligns across 7 bases. Germline CDR1 is MGHRA and CDR2 is YSYEKL. With V trimmed by 6 bases and J by 5 bases, 21 bases remained unmatched. The CDR3 length is 19 residues. The CDR3 bases are TGCGCCAGCAGTCAATTGATCCCCATTACAGGGGATCGAAATGAAAAACTGTTTTTT. This codes for CASSQLIPITGDRNEKLFF.

There are a few counts of this clone. The genes are TRBV4-3 and TRBJ2-7; TRBD2 matches 7 bases. Unmatched junction bases numbered 5, after V lost 2 bases and J lost 4 bases. This CDR3 spans 14 amino acids. Germline lookup yields CDR1 LGHNA and CDR2 YSLEER. DNA of the CDR3: TGCGCCAGCAGCCAAACTAGCGCTGTTTACGAGCAGTACTTC. Residues: CASSQTSAVYEQYF.